Below are 12 T cell receptor beta chains sequenced from a single sample in a study of vaccination effects on CD4 cells after COVID-19. Antigens of these TCRs are unknown. Repertoires were generated with immunoSEQ multiplex PCR, while TCRdb's copy carries only in-frame clones and drops some. Of some 69,000 clones listed, approximately 76% are singletons. Antigen-specific CD4+ T cell clonotypes were called by their expansion after viral peptide-pool culture in ViraFEST. Between days 9 and 11 of culture, CD4+ T cells were separated out. Nucleocapsid antibody tests were negative, and the vaccine recipients had no prior SARS-CoV-2 infection. Sequenced material: CD4+ T cells from PBMCs cultured with HCoV-NL63 spike peptides, taken before COVID-19 vaccination. These receptors were obtained from a human donor who received a COVID-19 vaccine.

This clone showed up just a few times. The rearrangement joins TRBV27 to TRBJ2-2; tentative D call: TRBD1 (6 bases). Trimming removed 1 base from V and 3 bases from J, with 12 bases in between. CDR3 length: 16 residues. Germline V gene sequence: CDR1 MNHEY, CDR2 SMNVEV (reference sequence). CDR3 bases: TGTGCCAGCAGTTTATTTCCAGGGGCGGACACCGGGGAGCTGTTTTTT. Amino acid sequence: CASSLFPGADTGELFF.

This chain joins TRBV5-1 and TRBJ2-2; TRBD2 agrees at 11 bases. With 2 bases clipped from V and 7 bases from J, the junction kept 10 bases outside the gene matches. Germline values: CDR1 SGHRS, CDR2 YFSETQ. There are 17 residues in the CDR3. This chain's CDR3 is CASSFPGLAVENGELFF. The DNA of the CDR3 is TGCGCCAGCAGCTTTCCGGGACTAGCGGTGGAAAACGGGGAGCTGTTTTTT.

The CDR3 region has the DNA TGTGCCAGCAGCCCGGGGCGCCGGGACACCGGGGAGCTGTTTTTT. Translating gives CASSPGRRDTGELFF. The V call is TRBV7-2, the J call TRBJ2-2; D is perhaps TRBD1 or TRBD2 (5 bases each). Trimming shortened V by 5 bases and J by 3 bases, and 13 bases separated the two germline ends. The CDR3 covers 15 residues. Germline V gene sequence: CDR1 SGHTA, CDR2 FQGNSA. The whole variable domain, filled in from reference TRBV7-2 and TRBJ2-2, reads GAGVSQSPSNKVTEKGKDVELRCDPISGHTALYWYRQSLGQGLEFLIYFQGNSAPDKSGLPSDRFSAERTGGSVSTLTIQRTQQEDSAVYLCASSPGRRDTGELFFGEGSRLTVL.

This clone was detected a few times. The J gene is TRBJ2-2, the V gene TRBV5-4; TRBD1 matches 7 bases. V gave up 7 bases and J gave up 4 bases; unmatched junction bases: 10. The CDR3 runs 15 residues. Germline CDR1 SGHNT, CDR2 YYREEE (reference sequence). CDR3 protein: CASGLGAGGTGELFF. The CDR3 nucleotides are TGTGCCAGCGGCCTCGGGGCAGGGGGCACCGGGGAGCTGTTTTTT.

The CDR3 nucleotides are TGCAGCGTGGACTCCGGGTCGGGTGGCTACACCTTC. Translated, it gives CSVDSGSGGYTF. The V gene is TRBV29-1, the J gene TRBJ1-2, with no clear D. The CDR3 contains 12 residues. CDR1 and CDR2 (germline): SQVTM, ANQGSEA. V lost 6 bases, J lost 7 bases, and 15 bases lay in between.

This chain joins TRBV2 and TRBJ1-5; D gene unclear. This CDR3 has 12 residues. Trimming shortened V by 4 bases and J by 7 bases, and 8 bases separated the two germline ends. CDR1 SNHLY and CDR2 FYNNEI come from the germline V gene. CDR3 in DNA: TGTGCCAGCAGTGGCCCCCGGCAGCCCCAGCATTTT. The encoded protein is CASSGPRQPQHF.

The V and J genes are TRBV2 and TRBJ1-4; maybe TRBD1 (5 bases). Per germline, CDR1 SNHLY and CDR2 FYNNEI. The CDR3 runs to 14 residues. The ends were cut back, 6 bases at V and 8 bases at J, with 16 bases in the middle. The CDR3 nucleotides read TGTGCCAGCAGGCCGGGACCGCAAAAGGAAAAACTGTTTTTT. It yields the protein CASRPGPQKEKLFF.

This chain uses TRBV18 with TRBJ2-3, with 8 nucleotides matching TRBD1. The germline gives CDR1 KGHSH, CDR2 LQKENI. The V segment lost 4 bases and the J segment 13 bases; nucleotides outside the gene matches: 10. This CDR3 spans 13 amino acids. As DNA, the CDR3 is TGTGCCAGCTCACTCGGCACCCAGGGGGCTGAGTATTTT. It specifies CASSLGTQGAEYF.

The genes are TRBV5-5 and TRBJ1-1; D call uncertain. The CDR3 spans 16 residues. Germline V gene lookup returns CDR1 SGHKS and CDR2 YYEKEE (reference sequence). V lost 3 bases and J lost 0, with 15 bases in between. CDR3 in amino acids: CASSSGIWVMNTEAFF. CDR3 sequence (DNA): TGTGCCAGCAGCTCCGGTATATGGGTCATGAACACTGAAGCTTTCTTT.

The CDR3 sequence is CASSPSRRGTDTQYF. In nucleotides, the CDR3 is TGTGCCAGCAGCCCCTCCCGGAGGGGCACAGATACGCAGTATTTT. The rearrangement joins TRBV3-1 (or the pseudogene TRBV3-2) to TRBJ2-3; D possibly corresponds to TRBD2 (6 bases). V was trimmed by 4 bases and J by 1 base, leaving 12 bases between them. This CDR3 region has 15 residues. Germline lookup yields CDR1 LGHDT and CDR2 YNNKEL (reference sequence).

The chain carries TRBV10-3 and TRBJ2-2; 7 bases line up with TRBD2. The V segment lost 6 bases and the J segment 4 bases; nucleotides outside the gene matches: 14. The germline V gene has CDR1 ENHRY and CDR2 SYGVKD. This CDR3 contains 17 residues. For the CDR3, the DNA is TGTGCCATCAGACAAAACTGGGAGGGGACTTTCACCGGGGAGCTGTTTTTT. Amino acid sequence: CAIRQNWEGTFTGELFF.

The rearrangement joins TRBV6-5 to TRBJ1-2; 12 bases are shared with TRBD1. Trimming at V came to 5 bases and at J to 4 bases, leaving 5 bases not matched to a gene. Germline values: CDR1 MNHEY, CDR2 SVGAGI. The length of the CDR3 is 15 residues. CDR3 coding DNA: TGTGCCAGCAGTCCCGGGACAGGGGGCGGCTATGGCTACACCTTC. Amino acids: CASSPGTGGGYGYTF.